The T cell receptor (beta chain) under discussion was sequenced for a study of blood T cell repertoires in COVID-19. The wider study: The United States, Italy and Spain provided the acute and convalescent COVID-19 samples.

The repertoire was sequenced with immunoSEQ multiplex PCR; TCRdb's copy has only in-frame clones and lacks some. There are 70,000 to 80,000 clones in the sample; 83% occur only once, and about 43% lies in the top ten. The J segment lost 1 base and the V segment lost 4 bases, leaving 8 bases of the junction unmatched. CDR3 length: 16 amino acids. Germline CDR1 is MNHNS and CDR2 is SASEGT. The sample taken for sequencing was peripheral blood. This rearrangement joins TRBV6-1 to TRBJ2-7, with 9 bases aligning to TRBD2. This TCR was sampled from a man older than 75 with acute or convalescent COVID-19. CDR3 nucleotides: TGTGCCAGCAGTGGCGGTGGGCTAGCGGGGTCCTACGAGCAGTACTTC. Translation gives CASSGGGLAGSYEQYF.